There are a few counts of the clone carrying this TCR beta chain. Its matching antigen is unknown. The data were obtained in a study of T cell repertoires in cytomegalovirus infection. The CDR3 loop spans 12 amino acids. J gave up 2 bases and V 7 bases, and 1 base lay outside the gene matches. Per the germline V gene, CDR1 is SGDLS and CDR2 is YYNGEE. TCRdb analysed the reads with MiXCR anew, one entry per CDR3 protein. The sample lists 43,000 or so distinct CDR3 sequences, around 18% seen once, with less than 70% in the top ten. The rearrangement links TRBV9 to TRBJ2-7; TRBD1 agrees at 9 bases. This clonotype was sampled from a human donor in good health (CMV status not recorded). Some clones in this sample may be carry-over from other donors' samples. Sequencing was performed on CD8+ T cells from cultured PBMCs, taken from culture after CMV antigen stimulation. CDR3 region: CASDRGTYEQYF. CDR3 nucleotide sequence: TGTGCCAGCGACAGGGGGACCTACGAGCAGTACTTC.